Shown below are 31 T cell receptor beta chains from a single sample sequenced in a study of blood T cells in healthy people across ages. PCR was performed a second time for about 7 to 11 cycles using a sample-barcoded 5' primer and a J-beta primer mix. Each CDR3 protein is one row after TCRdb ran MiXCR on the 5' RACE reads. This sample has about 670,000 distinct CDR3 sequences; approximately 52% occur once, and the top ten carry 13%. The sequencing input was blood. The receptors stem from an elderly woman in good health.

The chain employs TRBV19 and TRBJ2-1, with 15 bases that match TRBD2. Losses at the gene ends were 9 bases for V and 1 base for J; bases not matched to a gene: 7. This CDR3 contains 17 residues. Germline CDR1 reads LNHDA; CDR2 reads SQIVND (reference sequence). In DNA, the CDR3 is TGTGCCAGCGGGACTAGCGGGAGGTGGGTTTCCTACAATGAGCAGTTCTTC. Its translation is CASGTSGRWVSYNEQFF.

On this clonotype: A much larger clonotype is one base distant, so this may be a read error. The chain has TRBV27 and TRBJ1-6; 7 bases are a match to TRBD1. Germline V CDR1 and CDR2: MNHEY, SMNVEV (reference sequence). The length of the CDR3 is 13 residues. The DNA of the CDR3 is TGTGTCAGCACCGGACAGGATAATTCACCCCTCCACTTT. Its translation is CVSTGQDNSPLHF.

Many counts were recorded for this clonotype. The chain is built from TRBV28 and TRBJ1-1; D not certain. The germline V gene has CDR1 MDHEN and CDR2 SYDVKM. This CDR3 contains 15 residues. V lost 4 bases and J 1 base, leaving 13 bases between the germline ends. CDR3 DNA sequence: TGTGCCAGCAGTTCCTCCAAACGAAAGAACACTGAAGCTTTCTTT. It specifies CASSSSKRKNTEAFF.

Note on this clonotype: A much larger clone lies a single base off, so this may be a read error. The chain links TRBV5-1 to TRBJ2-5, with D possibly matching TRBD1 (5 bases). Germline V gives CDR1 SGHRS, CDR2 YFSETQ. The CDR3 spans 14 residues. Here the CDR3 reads CASSRTPTQETRYF. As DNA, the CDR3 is TGCGCCAGCAGCAGGACACCTACCCAGGAGACCCGGTACTTC.

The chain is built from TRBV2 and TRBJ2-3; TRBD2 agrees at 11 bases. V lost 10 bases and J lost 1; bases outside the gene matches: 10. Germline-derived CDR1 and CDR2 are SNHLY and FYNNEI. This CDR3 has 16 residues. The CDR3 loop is CANRAELAGGTDTQYF. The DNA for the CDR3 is TGTGCCAACAGGGCCGAACTAGCGGGGGGCACAGATACGCAGTATTTT. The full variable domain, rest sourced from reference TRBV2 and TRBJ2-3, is EPEVTQTPSHQVTQMGQEVILRCVPISNHLYFYWYRQILGQKVEFLVSFYNNEISEKSEIFDDQFSVERPDGSNFTLKIRSTKLEDSAMYFCANRAELAGGTDTQYFGPGTRLTVL.

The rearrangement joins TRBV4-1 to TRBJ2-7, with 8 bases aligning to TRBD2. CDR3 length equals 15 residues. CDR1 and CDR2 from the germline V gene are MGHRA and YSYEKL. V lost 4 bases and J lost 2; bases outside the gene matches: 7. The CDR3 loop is CASSPSLAGTYEQYF. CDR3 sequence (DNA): TGCGCCAGCAGCCCCTCTTTAGCGGGGACCTACGAGCAGTACTTC.

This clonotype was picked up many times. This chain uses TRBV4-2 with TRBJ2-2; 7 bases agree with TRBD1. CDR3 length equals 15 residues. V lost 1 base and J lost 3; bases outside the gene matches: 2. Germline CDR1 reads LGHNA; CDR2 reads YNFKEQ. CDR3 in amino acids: CASSQGTGDTGELFF. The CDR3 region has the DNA TGTGCCAGCAGCCAAGGGACAGGCGACACCGGGGAGCTGTTTTTT.

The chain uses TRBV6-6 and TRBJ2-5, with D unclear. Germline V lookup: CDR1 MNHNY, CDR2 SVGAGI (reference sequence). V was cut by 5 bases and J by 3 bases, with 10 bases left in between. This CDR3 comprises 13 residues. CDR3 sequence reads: CASSPNREETQYF. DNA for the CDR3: TGTGCCAGCAGTCCCAACAGAGAAGAGACCCAGTACTTC.

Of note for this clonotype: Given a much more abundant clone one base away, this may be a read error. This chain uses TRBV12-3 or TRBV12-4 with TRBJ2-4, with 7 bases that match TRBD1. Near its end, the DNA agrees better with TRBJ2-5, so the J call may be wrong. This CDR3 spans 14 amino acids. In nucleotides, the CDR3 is TGTGCCAGCAGTCTATTGACAGGGCAAGGGACCCAGTACTTC. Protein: CASSLLTGQGTQYF.

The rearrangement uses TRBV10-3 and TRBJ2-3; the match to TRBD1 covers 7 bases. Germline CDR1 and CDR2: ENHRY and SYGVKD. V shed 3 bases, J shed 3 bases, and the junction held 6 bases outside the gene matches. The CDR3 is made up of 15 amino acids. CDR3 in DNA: TGTGCCATCAGTGAAGGGGGCAGGGATACAGATACGCAGTATTTT. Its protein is CAISEGGRDTDTQYF.

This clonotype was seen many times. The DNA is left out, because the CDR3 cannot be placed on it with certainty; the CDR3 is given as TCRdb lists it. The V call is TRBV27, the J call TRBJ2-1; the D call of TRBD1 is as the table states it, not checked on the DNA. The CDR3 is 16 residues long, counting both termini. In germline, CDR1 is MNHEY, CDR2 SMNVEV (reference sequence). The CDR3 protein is CASSSSTGGVYNEQFF.

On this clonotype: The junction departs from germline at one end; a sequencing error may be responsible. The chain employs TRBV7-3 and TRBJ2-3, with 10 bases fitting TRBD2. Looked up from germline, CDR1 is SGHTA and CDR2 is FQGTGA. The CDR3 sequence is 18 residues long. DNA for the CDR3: TGTGCCAGCAGCCACGGCAGCGGGGGGGCTCGAAGCACAGATGCGCAGTATTTT. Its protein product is CASSHGSGGARSTDAQYF.

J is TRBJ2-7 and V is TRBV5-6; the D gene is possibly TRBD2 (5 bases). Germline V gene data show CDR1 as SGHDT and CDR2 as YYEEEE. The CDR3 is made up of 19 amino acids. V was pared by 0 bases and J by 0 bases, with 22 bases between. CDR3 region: CASSLDYSSAGLLSYEQYF. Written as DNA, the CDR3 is TGTGCCAGCAGCTTGGATTACTCTTCGGCGGGCCTCCTCTCCTACGAGCAGTACTTC.

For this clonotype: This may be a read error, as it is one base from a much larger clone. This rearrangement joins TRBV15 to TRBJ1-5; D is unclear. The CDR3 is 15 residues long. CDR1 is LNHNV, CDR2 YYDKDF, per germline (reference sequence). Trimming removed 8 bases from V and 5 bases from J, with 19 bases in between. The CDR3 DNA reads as TGTGCCACCGGCTTGCCGGGCAGGCCTTATCAGCCCCAGCATTTT. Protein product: CATGLPGRPYQPQHF.

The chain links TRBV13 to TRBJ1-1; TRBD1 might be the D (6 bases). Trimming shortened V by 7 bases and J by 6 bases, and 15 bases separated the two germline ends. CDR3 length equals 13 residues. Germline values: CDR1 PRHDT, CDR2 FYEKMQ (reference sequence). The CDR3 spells CASIRRGFSEAFF. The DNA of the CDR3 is TGTGCCAGCATCCGAAGGGGGTTCTCTGAAGCTTTCTTT.

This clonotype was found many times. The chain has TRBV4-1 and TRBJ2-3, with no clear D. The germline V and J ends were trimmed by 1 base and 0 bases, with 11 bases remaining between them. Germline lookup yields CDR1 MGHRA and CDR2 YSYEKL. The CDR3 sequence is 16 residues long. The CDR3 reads CASSQVERLSTDTQYF. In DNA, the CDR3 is TGCGCCAGCAGCCAAGTAGAGCGCCTTAGCACAGATACGCAGTATTTT.

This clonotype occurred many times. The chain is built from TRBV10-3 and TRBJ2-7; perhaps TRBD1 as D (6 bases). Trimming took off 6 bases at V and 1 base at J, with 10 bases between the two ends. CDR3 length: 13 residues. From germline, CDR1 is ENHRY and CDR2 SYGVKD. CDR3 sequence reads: CAIRWTESYEQYF. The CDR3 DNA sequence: TGTGCCATCAGGTGGACAGAATCCTACGAGCAGTACTTC.

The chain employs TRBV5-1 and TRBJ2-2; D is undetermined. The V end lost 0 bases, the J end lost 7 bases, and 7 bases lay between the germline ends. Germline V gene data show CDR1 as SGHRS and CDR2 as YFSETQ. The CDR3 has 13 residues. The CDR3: CASSLGQLGELFF. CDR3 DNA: TGCGCCAGCAGCTTGGGACAACTCGGGGAGCTGTTTTTT.

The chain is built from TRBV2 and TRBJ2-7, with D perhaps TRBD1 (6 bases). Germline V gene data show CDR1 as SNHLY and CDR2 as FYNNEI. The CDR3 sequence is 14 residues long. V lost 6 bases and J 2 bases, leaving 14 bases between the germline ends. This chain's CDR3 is CASSRQATTYEQYF. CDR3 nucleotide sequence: TGTGCCAGCAGCAGACAGGCTACAACCTACGAGCAGTACTTC.

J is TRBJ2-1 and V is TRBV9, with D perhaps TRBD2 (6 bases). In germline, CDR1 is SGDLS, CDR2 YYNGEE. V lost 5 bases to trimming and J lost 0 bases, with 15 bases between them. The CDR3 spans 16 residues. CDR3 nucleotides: TGTGCCAGCAGGGAGGGGACTTTGAGCTCCTACAATGAGCAGTTCTTC. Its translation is CASREGTLSSYNEQFF.

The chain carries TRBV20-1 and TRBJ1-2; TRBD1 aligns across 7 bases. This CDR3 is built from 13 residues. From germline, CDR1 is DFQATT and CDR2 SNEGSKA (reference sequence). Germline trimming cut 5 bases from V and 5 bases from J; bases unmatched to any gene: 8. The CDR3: CSAASGTEYGYTF. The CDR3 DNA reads TGCAGTGCTGCAAGCGGGACAGAGTATGGCTACACCTTC.

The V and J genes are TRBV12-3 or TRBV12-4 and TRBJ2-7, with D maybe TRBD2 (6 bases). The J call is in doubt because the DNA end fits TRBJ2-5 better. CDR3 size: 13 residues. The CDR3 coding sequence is TGTGCCAGCAGTTCTTCAGCGGGTCGGACCCAGTACTTC. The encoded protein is CASSSSAGRTQYF.

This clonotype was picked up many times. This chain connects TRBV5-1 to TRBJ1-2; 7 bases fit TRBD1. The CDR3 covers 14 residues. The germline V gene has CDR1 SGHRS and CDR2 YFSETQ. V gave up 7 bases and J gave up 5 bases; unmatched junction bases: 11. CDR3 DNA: TGCGCCAGCCGCCCTTCGGGACAGATGTATGGCTACACCTTC. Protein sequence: CASRPSGQMYGYTF.

As DNA, the CDR3 is TGCAGTGCTAGAGATACTAGACCCGGGGAGCTGTTTTTT. Its protein is CSARDTRPGELFF. This chain links TRBV20-1 with TRBJ2-2; TRBD2 might be the D (5 bases). Germline assignment: CDR1 DFQATT and CDR2 SNEGSKA (reference sequence). The V and J ends lost 0 bases and 6 bases respectively, with 8 bases between them. CDR3 length: 13 amino acids.

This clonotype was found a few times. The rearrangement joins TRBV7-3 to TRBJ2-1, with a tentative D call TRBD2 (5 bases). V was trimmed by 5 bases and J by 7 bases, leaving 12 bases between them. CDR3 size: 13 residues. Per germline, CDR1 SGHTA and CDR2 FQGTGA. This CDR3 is CASSVGWENEQFF. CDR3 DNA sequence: TGTGCCAGCAGCGTAGGCTGGGAGAATGAGCAGTTCTTC.

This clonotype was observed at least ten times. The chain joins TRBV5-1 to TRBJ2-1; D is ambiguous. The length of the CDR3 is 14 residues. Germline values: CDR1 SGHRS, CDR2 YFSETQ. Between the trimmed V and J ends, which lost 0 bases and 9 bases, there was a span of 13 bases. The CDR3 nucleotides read TGCGCCAGCAGCTTGGGGGTGGATCGGATTGAGCAGTTCTTC. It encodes CASSLGVDRIEQFF.

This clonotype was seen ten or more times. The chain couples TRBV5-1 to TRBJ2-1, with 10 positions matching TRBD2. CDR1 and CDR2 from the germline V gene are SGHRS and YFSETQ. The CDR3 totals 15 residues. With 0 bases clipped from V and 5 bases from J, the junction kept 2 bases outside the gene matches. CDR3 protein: CASSLGSGGNNEQFF. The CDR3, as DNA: TGCGCCAGCAGCTTGGGTAGCGGGGGGAACAATGAGCAGTTCTTC.

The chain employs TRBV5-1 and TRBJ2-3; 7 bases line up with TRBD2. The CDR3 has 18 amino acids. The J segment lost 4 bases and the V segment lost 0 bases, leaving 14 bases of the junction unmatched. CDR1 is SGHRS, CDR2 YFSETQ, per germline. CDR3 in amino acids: CASSLERSLAGVADTQYF. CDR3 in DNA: TGCGCCAGCAGCTTGGAACGTTCCTTGGCGGGAGTGGCAGATACGCAGTATTTT.

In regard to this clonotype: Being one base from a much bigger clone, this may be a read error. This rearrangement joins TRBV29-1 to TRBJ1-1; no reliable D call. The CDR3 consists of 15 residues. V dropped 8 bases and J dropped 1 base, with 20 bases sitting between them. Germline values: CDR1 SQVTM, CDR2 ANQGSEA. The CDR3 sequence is CSLGPAGDPNTEAFF. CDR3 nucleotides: TGCAGCTTAGGGCCCGCGGGCGACCCGAACACTGAAGCTTTCTTT.

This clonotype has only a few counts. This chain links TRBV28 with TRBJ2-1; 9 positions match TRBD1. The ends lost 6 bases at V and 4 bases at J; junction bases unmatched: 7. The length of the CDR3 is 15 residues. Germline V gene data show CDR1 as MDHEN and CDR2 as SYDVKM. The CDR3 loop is CASRHRDRDYNEQFF. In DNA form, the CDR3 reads TGTGCCAGCAGACACCGGGACAGGGATTACAATGAGCAGTTCTTC.

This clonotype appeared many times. This CDR3 reads CSVVGQGLYEQYF. The CDR3 DNA reads TGCAGTGTGGTCGGACAGGGTCTCTACGAGCAGTACTTC. The V and J genes are TRBV20-1 and TRBJ2-7; the match to TRBD1 covers 8 bases. The germline CDR1 and CDR2 sequences are DFQATT and SNEGSKA (reference sequence). The CDR3 is made up of 13 amino acids. Trimming took 7 bases from V and 3 from J; bases not matched to a gene: 8.